This TCR beta chain was captured in a study of neurological immune-mediated disorders. Sample time point: longitudinal time-point 1 (baseline). Unsorted libraries were derived from 2 million PBMCs stored at -80 C. Many counts were recorded for this clonotype. V dropped 4 bases and J dropped 7; count of bases not matched to a gene: 11. Germline-derived CDR1 and CDR2 are SGHKS and YYEKEE (reference sequence). The CDR3 covers 16 residues. 5'RACE employing 10-nucleotide random UMIs yielded the cDNA. TCRdb ran MiXCR on the 5' RACE reads and lists one entry per CDR3 protein. The sample yields under 90,000 distinct CDR3 sequences, about 9.4% seen once.

The chain links TRBV5-5 to TRBJ1-6; the match to TRBD1 covers 7 bases. Material for sequencing was PBMCs. This sequence originates from a man aged 30 to 45 in good health. The CDR3 sequence: CASSSIPGGLNSPLHF. CDR3 DNA sequence: TGTGCCAGCAGCAGTATCCCAGGGGGATTGAATTCACCCCTCCACTTT.